Listed here are 20 T cell receptor beta chains from one sample, sequenced in a study of T cells in Graves' hyperthyroidism and ophthalmopathy. The CDR3 regions of TCR beta were amplified from RNA transcripts. The HTBI set primed first-round TCR CDR3 RT-PCR. TCRdb reanalysed the multiplex PCR reads using MiXCR and keeps one entry per CDR3 protein. The table has a few hundred thousand distinct CDR3 sequences, under 60% seen once. Sequencing input: peripheral blood or thyroid tissue (not recorded which). These receptors were obtained from a woman younger than 30 with Graves' hyperthyroidism.

In the case of this clonotype: One junction end disagrees with the germline gene, perhaps due to a read error. CDR3 protein: CANSLEDISYEQYF. The CDR3 DNA reads as TGTGCCAACAGCTTAGAGGACATCTCCTATGAGCAGTACTTC. V gene TRBV7-2 combines with J gene TRBJ2-7; D is perhaps TRBD1 (5 bases). CDR1 SGHTA and CDR2 FQGNSA come from the germline V gene. The length of the CDR3 is 14 residues.

The V and J genes are TRBV7-6 and TRBJ2-3; D gene unclear. V was cut by 7 bases and J by 3 bases, with 17 bases left in between. CDR3 length: 15 residues. Germline V gene lookup returns CDR1 SGHVS and CDR2 FNYEAQ. The CDR3 spells CASTLEVAWTDTQYF. The CDR3 DNA follows: TGTGCCAGCACCCTCGAGGTAGCTTGGACAGATACGCAGTATTTT.

This clonotype was seen ten or more times. V usage is TRBV4-1 and J usage is TRBJ1-4; D might be TRBD1 (6 bases). Germline V gene data show CDR1 as MGHRA and CDR2 as YSYEKL. The V end lost 5 bases, the J end lost 7 bases, and 17 bases lay between the germline ends. The CDR3 sequence is 15 residues long. The CDR3 spells CASSIQQGTREKLFF. The CDR3 DNA is TGCGCCAGCAGCATCCAACAGGGCACCCGTGAAAAACTGTTTTTT.

As to this clonotype: Being one base from a much bigger clone, this may be a read error. Given the absence of the conserved phenylalanine or tryptophan at the CDR3 end, a read error is likely. This chain joins TRBV6-2 or TRBV6-3 and TRBJ1-3, with TRBD1 identical over 7 bases. There are 19 residues in the CDR3. In germline, CDR1 is MNHEY, CDR2 SVGEGT. The V segment lost 4 bases and the J segment 7 bases; nucleotides outside the gene matches: 22. In DNA, the CDR3 is TGTGCCAGCAGTTCCCAGCGACAGGGATTCCTCCCTGTGGGCAACACCATATATCTT. This codes for CASSSQRQGFLPVGNTIYL.

This clonotype has a count of ten or more. This chain connects TRBV5-1 to TRBJ2-7; 10 bases match TRBD1. The germline V gene has CDR1 SGHRS and CDR2 YFSETQ. With 4 bases clipped from V and 3 bases from J, the junction kept 4 bases outside the gene matches. The CDR3 has 14 amino acids. The CDR3 region is CASSAGTGVYEQYF. CDR3 sequence (DNA): TGCGCCAGCAGCGCCGGGACAGGGGTCTACGAGCAGTACTTC.

This clonotype was counted at least ten times. The gene calls are TRBV2 and TRBJ2-7; 9 positions match TRBD1. Germline CDR1 is SNHLY and CDR2 is FYNNEI. This CDR3 spans 12 amino acids. The V gene end was trimmed by 7 bases and the J gene end by 7 bases; junction bases not matched to a gene: 5. CDR3 sequence reads: CASTDRGFEQYF. The CDR3 DNA is TGTGCCAGCACGGACAGGGGCTTTGAGCAGTACTTC.

This clonotype appeared a few times. The genes are TRBV10-3 and TRBJ2-3; 7 nucleotides match TRBD2. The germline CDR1 and CDR2 sequences are ENHRY and SYGVKD. Losses at the gene ends were 0 bases for V and 5 bases for J; bases not matched to a gene: 8. This CDR3 has 16 residues. This chain's CDR3 is CAISESWAGEVDTQYF. DNA of the CDR3: TGTGCCATCAGTGAGTCTTGGGCGGGAGAGGTAGATACGCAGTATTTT.

V and J are TRBV20-1 and TRBJ2-7; D unresolved. V was pared by 0 bases and J by 2 bases, with 8 bases between. The CDR3 sequence is 13 residues long. The V gene's germline CDR1 is DFQATT and CDR2 SNEGSKA (reference sequence). CDR3 amino acids: CSARDLRAYEQYF. The CDR3 DNA follows: TGCAGTGCTAGAGATCTGAGAGCCTACGAGCAGTACTTC.

This clonotype was recorded many times. The gene calls are TRBV5-4 and TRBJ2-7; D is tentatively TRBD1 or TRBD2 (5 bases each). CDR1 and CDR2 (germline): SGHNT, YYREEE (reference sequence). This CDR3 is built from 13 residues. V gave up 2 bases and J gave up 7 bases, with 13 bases separating them. The CDR3 DNA is TGTGCCAGCAGCTTATTGGGGACGGGAGAGCAGTACTTC. Translation gives CASSLLGTGEQYF.

This rearrangement joins TRBV2 to TRBJ1-2, with 7 bases matching TRBD1. There are 13 residues in the CDR3. Trimming cost V 0 bases and J 5 bases; bases outside gene matches: 0. CDR1 is SNHLY and CDR2 is FYNNEI in the germline V gene. The CDR3 is CASSEAGQYGYTF. The CDR3 DNA is TGTGCCAGCAGTGAAGCGGGACAGTATGGCTACACCTTC.

This clonotype was counted at least ten times. V usage is TRBV7-2 and J usage is TRBJ1-2; no clear D. Trimming removed 1 base at V and 8 bases at J, with 11 bases between. The CDR3 has 13 amino acids. Germline V CDR1 and CDR2: SGHTA, FQGNSA. CDR3 sequence: CASSLDFGIGYTF. The DNA of the CDR3 is TGTGCCAGCAGCTTAGATTTTGGGATAGGCTACACCTTC.

At least ten counts were recorded for this clonotype. V is TRBV14 and J is TRBJ1-1; D gene uncertain. Germline lookup yields CDR1 SGHDN and CDR2 FVKESK. Trimming removed 3 bases from V and 2 bases from J, with 13 bases in between. The CDR3 contains 15 residues. Here the CDR3 reads CASSQGMQVNTEAFF. Here the CDR3 DNA reads TGTGCCAGCAGCCAGGGGATGCAGGTCAACACTGAAGCTTTCTTT.

This clonotype was observed at least ten times. The V call is TRBV6-1, the J call TRBJ1-1; D remains ambiguous. V was shortened by 0 bases and J by 1 base, with 3 bases between the two germline ends. The CDR3 runs 13 residues. Germline V gene lookup returns CDR1 MNHNS and CDR2 SASEGT. CDR3 sequence (DNA): TGTGCCAGCAGTGAAGCGGAGAACACTGAAGCTTTCTTT. Protein product: CASSEAENTEAFF.

This clonotype was seen repeatedly, ten times or more. The chain combines TRBV15 with TRBJ1-5; tentative D call: TRBD1 (5 bases). CDR3 size: 16 residues. CDR1 is LNHNV, CDR2 YYDKDF, per germline (reference sequence). V lost 4 bases to trimming and J lost 4 bases, with 17 bases between them. CDR3 amino acids: CATSTRGRERNQPQHF. CDR3 in DNA: TGTGCCACCAGCACCAGAGGCAGGGAGAGAAATCAGCCCCAGCATTTT.

The gene calls are TRBV5-1 and TRBJ2-1, with 13 positions matching TRBD2. The V segment lost 4 bases and the J segment 8 bases; nucleotides outside the gene matches: 12. Germline V gene data show CDR1 as SGHRS and CDR2 as YFSETQ. The CDR3 loop spans 17 amino acids. The CDR3 spells CASSLTGTSGIPYEQFF. The CDR3 DNA reads as TGCGCCAGCAGCCTCACCGGGACTAGCGGGATACCTTATGAGCAGTTCTTC.

This clonotype was counted many times. CDR3 nucleotide sequence: TGTGCCAGCAGGCCCAGACTAGCGTCCAGAGGACGTGCGAACACCGGGGAGCTGTTTTTT. Its protein product is CASRPRLASRGRANTGELFF. The J gene is TRBJ2-2, the V gene TRBV7-8; TRBD2 aligns across 8 bases. The germline V gene encodes CDR1 SGHVS and CDR2 FQNEAQ. This CDR3 spans 20 amino acids. The J segment lost 0 bases and the V segment lost 6 bases, leaving 18 bases of the junction unmatched.

The V and J genes are TRBV15 and TRBJ1-2; D unresolved. The V gene lost 3 bases and the J gene lost 3 bases, with 11 bases spanning the gap. CDR3 length: 14 residues. Germline loops: CDR1 LNHNV, CDR2 YYDKDF (reference sequence). The CDR3 DNA follows: TGTGCCACCAGCAGTTTAACCTCCGACTATGGCTACACCTTC. Its translation: CATSSLTSDYGYTF.

The CDR3 coding sequence is TGTGCCAGCAGCTTAGCCACAGAGACTGAAGCTTTCTTT. This translates into CASSLATETEAFF. J is TRBJ1-1 and V is TRBV7-2; D uncertain. The germline CDR1 and CDR2 sequences are SGHTA and FQGNSA. This CDR3 is built from 13 residues. V dropped 0 bases and J dropped 5 bases, with 7 bases sitting between them.

Many counts were recorded for this clonotype. The chain recombines TRBV19 with TRBJ2-6; D possibly corresponds to TRBD1 (6 bases). Germline V lookup: CDR1 LNHDA, CDR2 SQIVND (reference sequence). V lost 9 bases, J lost 1 base, and 13 bases lay in between. The CDR3 has 15 residues. The CDR3 coding sequence is TGTGCCAGCAGCTTTACAGGGTCTGGGGCCAACGTCCTGACTTTC. Translating gives CASSFTGSGANVLTF.

The rearrangement links TRBV7-3 to TRBJ1-2; D possibly corresponds to TRBD1 (5 bases). The V and J ends lost 5 bases and 8 bases respectively, with 18 bases between them. Looked up from germline, CDR1 is SGHTA and CDR2 is FQGTGA. The CDR3 has 14 residues. The chain's CDR3 is CASSPDTGGEGYTF. The CDR3 DNA sequence: TGTGCCAGCAGCCCTGACACCGGGGGTGAGGGCTACACCTTC. Drawing the rest from reference TRBV7-3 and TRBJ1-2, the complete variable domain is GAGVSQTPSNKVTEKGKYVELRCDPISGHTALYWYRQSLGQGPEFLIYFQGTGAADDSGLPNDRFFAVRPEGSVSTLKIQRTERGDSAVYLCASSPDTGGEGYTFGSGTRLTVV.